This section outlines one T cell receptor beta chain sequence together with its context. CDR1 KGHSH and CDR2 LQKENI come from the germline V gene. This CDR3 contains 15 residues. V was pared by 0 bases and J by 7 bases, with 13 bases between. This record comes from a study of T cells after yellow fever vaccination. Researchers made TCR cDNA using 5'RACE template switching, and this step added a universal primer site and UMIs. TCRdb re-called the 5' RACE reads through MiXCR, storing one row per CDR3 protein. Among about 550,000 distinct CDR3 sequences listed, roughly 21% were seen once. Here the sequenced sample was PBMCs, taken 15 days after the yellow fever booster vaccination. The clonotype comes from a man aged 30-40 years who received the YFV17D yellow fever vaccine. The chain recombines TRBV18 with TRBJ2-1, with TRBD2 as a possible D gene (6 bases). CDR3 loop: CASSPPSGRMNEQFF. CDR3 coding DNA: TGTGCCAGCTCACCACCTAGCGGCAGGATGAATGAGCAGTTCTTC.